This passage covers 19 T cell receptor beta chains from one sample sequenced in a study of blood T cell repertoires in COVID-19. Profiling relied on immunoSEQ multiplex PCR, and the TCRdb table lists in-frame clones only, not all of them. The table lists around 120,000 clones, 87% of them singletons. Sequenced material: peripheral blood. All receptors derive from a human donor in a cohort sampled during active COVID-19.

This clone is termed medium-sized. V gene TRBV4-2 combines with J gene TRBJ2-4, with 9 bases aligning to TRBD1. CDR1 and CDR2 (germline): LGHNA, YNFKEQ. J lost 8 bases, V lost 2 bases, and 7 bases had no gene match. The CDR3 sequence is 15 residues long. The CDR3 nucleotides read TGTGCCAGCAGCCAAACTTCGACAGGGGGAGACATTCAGTACTTC. It translates to CASSQTSTGGDIQYF.

This chain joins TRBV19 and TRBJ2-3, with 9 bases that match TRBD2. Losses at the gene ends were 8 bases for V and 5 bases for J; bases not matched to a gene: 11. Germline loops: CDR1 LNHDA, CDR2 SQIVND (reference sequence). The CDR3 runs to 15 residues. CDR3: CASDNLAGTRDTQYF. Here the CDR3 DNA reads TGTGCCAGTGATAACCTAGCGGGAACGAGAGATACGCAGTATTTT.

CDR3 amino acids: CASSSWLQETQYF. CDR3 bases: TGCGCCAGCAGCTCCTGGCTCCAAGAGACCCAGTACTTC. The rearrangement links TRBV5-1 to TRBJ2-5; D unclear. Trimming took off 3 bases at V and 1 base at J, with 7 bases between the two ends. Germline CDR1 is SGHRS and CDR2 is YFSETQ. The CDR3 covers 13 residues.

This chain links TRBV7-8 with TRBJ2-3; D gene uncertain. CDR1 is SGHVS and CDR2 is FQNEAQ in the germline V gene. The V end lost 2 bases, the J end lost 4 bases, and 7 bases lay between the germline ends. The CDR3 is 13 residues long. The CDR3 spells CASSLLGPDTQYF. The CDR3 DNA reads as TGTGCCAGCAGCTTACTAGGTCCAGATACGCAGTATTTT. Filled out from reference TRBV7-8 and TRBJ2-3, the complete variable domain reads GAGVSQSPRYKVAKRGQDVALRCDPISGHVSLFWYQQALGQGPEFLTYFQNEAQLDKSGLPSDRFFAERPEGSVSTLKIQRTQQEDSAVYLCASSLLGPDTQYFGPGTRLTVL.

A few counts support this clone. The V gene is TRBV4-2, the J gene TRBJ1-1, with D perhaps TRBD1 (6 bases). V lost 1 base and J lost 7, with 7 bases in between. The CDR3 runs to 12 residues. The germline CDR1 and CDR2 sequences are LGHNA and YNFKEQ. In DNA form, the CDR3 reads TGTGCCAGCAGCCAAGTACAGGGTGAAGCTTTCTTT. As protein: CASSQVQGEAFF.

The V gene is TRBV19, the J gene TRBJ1-1, with D possibly matching TRBD1 (5 bases). The V end lost 3 bases, the J end lost 1 base, and 15 bases lay between the germline ends. Looked up from germline, CDR1 is LNHDA and CDR2 is SQIVND (reference sequence). The CDR3 has 16 residues. CDR3 bases: TGTGCCAGTAGTATGCGTCAGGGTCCAAAGAACACTGAAGCTTTCTTT. Translating it yields CASSMRQGPKNTEAFF. Looking up the rest from reference TRBV19 and TRBJ1-1 gives the full variable domain: DGGITQSPKYLFRKEGQNVTLSCEQNLNHDAMYWYRQDPGQGLRLIYYSQIVNDFQKGDIAEGYSVSREKKESFPLTVTSAQKNPTAFYLCASSMRQGPKNTEAFFGQGTRLTVV.

J is TRBJ2-3 and V is TRBV30; D not resolved. The CDR3 length is 11 residues. The V end lost 1 base, the J end lost 6 bases, and 5 bases lay between the germline ends. Germline CDR1 reads GTSNPN; CDR2 reads SVGIG (reference sequence). CDR3 loop: CAWSEADTQYF. The CDR3 region has the DNA TGTGCCTGGAGTGAAGCGGATACGCAGTATTTT. Together with reference TRBV30 and TRBJ2-3, the CDR3 gives the full variable domain: SQTIHQWPATLVQPVGSPLSLECTVEGTSNPNLYWYRQAAGRGLQLLFYSVGIGQISSEVPQNLSASRPQDRQFILSSKKLLLSDSGFYLCAWSEADTQYFGPGTRLTVL.

Here the CDR3 reads CASSWGLAGAIQYF. DNA for the CDR3: TGTGCCAGCAGCTGGGGACTAGCGGGGGCAATTCAGTACTTC. The chain carries TRBV11-2 and TRBJ2-4; 14 nucleotides line up with TRBD2. This CDR3 contains 14 residues. The germline V gene has CDR1 SGHAT and CDR2 FQNNGV. Trimming removed 4 bases from V and 10 bases from J; junction bases left unmatched: 3.

This rearrangement joins TRBV12-3 or TRBV12-4 to TRBJ1-1, with D uncertain. This CDR3 region has 13 residues. Trimming shortened V by 3 bases and J by 1 base, and 6 bases separated the two germline ends. As DNA, the CDR3 is TGTGCCAGCAGTTTTGGCAGGAACACTGAAGCTTTCTTT. Amino acids: CASSFGRNTEAFF.

The chain has TRBV9 and TRBJ2-7, with a tentative D call TRBD1 (6 bases). The CDR3 has 15 amino acids. V lost 3 bases and J lost 2, with 15 bases in between. CDR1 is SGDLS, CDR2 YYNGEE, per germline. The CDR3 DNA is TGTGCCAGCAGCGAGGGTGTGACAGGCACCTACGAGCAGTACTTC. As protein: CASSEGVTGTYEQYF.

The DNA of the CDR3 is TGTGCCAGTAGTGGACAAGCCGGCAGTGGCTACACCTTC. Translated, it gives CASSGQAGSGYTF. The chain uses TRBV27 and TRBJ1-2; D perhaps matches TRBD1 (5 bases). The V end lost 9 bases, the J end lost 7 bases, and 18 bases lay between the germline ends. Germline loops: CDR1 MNHEY, CDR2 SMNVEV (reference sequence). The CDR3 has 13 residues.

This clone was recorded once. The chain couples TRBV29-1 to TRBJ1-2; 8 bases fit TRBD1. J gave up 5 bases and V 6 bases, and 8 bases lay outside the gene matches. There are 13 residues in the CDR3. CDR1 is SQVTM and CDR2 is ANQGSEA in the germline V gene. The CDR3 region has the DNA TGCAGCGTGAAAGGGACAGGACCTTATGGCTACACCTTC. Protein product: CSVKGTGPYGYTF.

This clone was observed once. The rearrangement links TRBV5-1 to TRBJ2-7, with 12 bases lining up with TRBD1. Germline V gene lookup returns CDR1 SGHRS and CDR2 YFSETQ. V shed 3 bases, J shed 7 bases, and the junction held 11 bases outside the gene matches. The CDR3 extends over 16 amino acids. The CDR3 region has the DNA TGCGCCAGCAGCTGGGACCGGGACAGGGGGCGTCGGGAGCAGTACTTC. Translating it yields CASSWDRDRGRREQYF.

This chain connects TRBV7-2 to TRBJ1-3, with 9 nucleotides matching TRBD1. The CDR3 is 15 amino acids. With V trimmed by 5 bases and J by 0 bases, 2 bases remained unmatched. The germline V gene has CDR1 SGHTA and CDR2 FQGNSA. The CDR3 nucleotides read TGTGCCAGCAGCAGACAGGGGGGCTCTGGAAACACCATATATTTT. Protein product: CASSRQGGSGNTIYF.

This sequence joins TRBV7-9 and TRBJ1-2, with 7 bases aligning to TRBD1. V shed 4 bases, J shed 7 bases, and the junction held 6 bases outside the gene matches. The CDR3 sequence is 13 residues long. CDR1 and CDR2 from the germline V gene are SEHNR and FQNEAQ (reference sequence). CDR3 region: CASSSAQGVGYTF. For the CDR3, the DNA is TGTGCCAGCAGCTCCGCGCAGGGGGTTGGCTACACCTTC.

The chain uses TRBV10-3 and TRBJ2-6; D may be TRBD2 (5 bases). The V gene lost 6 bases and the J gene lost 0 bases, with 9 bases spanning the gap. The CDR3 is 15 amino acids. Germline CDR1 reads ENHRY; CDR2 reads SYGVKD. CDR3 in DNA: TGTGCCATCAGGGACTTTCCCTCTGGGGCCAACGTCCTGACTTTC. This sequence encodes CAIRDFPSGANVLTF.

This chain joins TRBV10-1 and TRBJ2-1; 12 positions agree with TRBD2. Trimming cost V 3 bases and J 8 bases; bases outside gene matches: 8. The germline CDR1 and CDR2 sequences are WNHNN and SYGVQD (reference sequence). This CDR3 is 16 amino acids long. Here the CDR3 DNA reads TGCGCCAGCAGTGACGGGAGACTAGCGGGGGTTTATGAGCAGTTCTTC. It codes for CASSDGRLAGVYEQFF.

This chain connects TRBV28 to TRBJ2-2; 10 bases map to TRBD1. The CDR3 is 15 residues long. Germline V gives CDR1 MDHEN, CDR2 SYDVKM. The V gene end was trimmed by 5 bases and the J gene end by 7 bases; junction bases not matched to a gene: 7. The CDR3 reads CASSRDRGRGGELFF. The CDR3 DNA reads TGTGCCAGCAGTAGGGACAGGGGACGCGGCGGGGAGCTGTTTTTT. The full variable domain, in which reference TRBV28 and TRBJ2-2 provide the parts outside the CDR3, is DVKVTQSSRYLVKRTGEKVFLECVQDMDHENMFWYRQDPGLGLRLIYFSYDVKMKEKGDIPEGYSVSREKKERFSLILESASTNQTSMYLCASSRDRGRGGELFFGEGSRLTVL.

This CDR3 is CASSLSGGSETQYF. The CDR3 DNA follows: TGTGCCAGCAGCTTAAGCGGGGGATCGGAGACCCAGTACTTC. The chain couples TRBV11-3 to TRBJ2-5; 8 nucleotides align to TRBD2. Unmatched junction bases numbered 4, after V lost 2 bases and J lost 5 bases. CDR3 length equals 14 residues. The germline V gene has CDR1 SGHNT and CDR2 YENEEA.